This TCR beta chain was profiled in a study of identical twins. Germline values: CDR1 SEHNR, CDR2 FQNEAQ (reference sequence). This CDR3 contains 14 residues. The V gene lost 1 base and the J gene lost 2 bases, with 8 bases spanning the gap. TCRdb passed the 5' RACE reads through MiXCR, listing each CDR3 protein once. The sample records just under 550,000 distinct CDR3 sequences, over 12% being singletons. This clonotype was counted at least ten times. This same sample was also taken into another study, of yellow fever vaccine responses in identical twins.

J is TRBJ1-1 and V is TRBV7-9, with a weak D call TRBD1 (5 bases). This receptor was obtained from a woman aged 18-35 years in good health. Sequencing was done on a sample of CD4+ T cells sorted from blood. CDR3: CASSLVTVNTEAFF. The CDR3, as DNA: TGTGCCAGCAGCTTAGTGACAGTTAACACTGAAGCTTTCTTT.